Each of the 10 T cell receptor beta chains below was sequenced from the same sample in a study of cytomegalovirus exposure and HLA in healthy donors. The PCR was carried out with 60 Vbeta primers and 13 Jbeta primers. The assay was immunoSEQ multiplex PCR, and TCRdb's table has in-frame clones only and misses some. The data contain roughly 110,000 clones, less than 80% of them seen just once; the ten biggest clones take up 7.5% to 9%. The sequenced material came from PBMCs. The receptors were gathered from a young man in good health and CMV-seronegative.

The chain recombines TRBV6-1 with TRBJ2-7, with D perhaps matching TRBD2 (5 bases). Germline-derived CDR1 and CDR2 are MNHNS and SASEGT. V lost 8 bases and J lost 2, with 13 bases in between. The CDR3 is 13 amino acids. Here the CDR3 reads CASWAPGTYEQYF. DNA of the CDR3: TGTGCCAGCTGGGCCCCGGGAACCTACGAGCAGTACTTC.

The chain carries TRBV9 and TRBJ2-2, with D possibly being TRBD1 (5 bases). Deletions cut 2 bases from V and 1 base from J, with 6 bases between. The CDR3 extends over 14 amino acids. Looked up from germline, CDR1 is SGDLS and CDR2 is YYNGEE. CDR3 sequence: CASSVTGNTGELFF. The CDR3 DNA reads TGTGCCAGCAGCGTCACAGGGAACACCGGGGAGCTGTTTTTT.

The CDR3 here is CASSLAGDSLYEQYF. The CDR3 DNA reads TGTGCCAGCAGCTTGGCCGGTGACAGCCTCTACGAGCAGTACTTC. V is TRBV5-5 and J is TRBJ2-7; TRBD1 might be the D (5 bases). Trimming removed 0 bases at V and 3 bases at J, with 13 bases between. In germline, CDR1 is SGHKS, CDR2 YYEKEE (reference sequence). The CDR3 has 15 residues.

A word on this clone: Different DNA sequences within this sample yield the same CDR3. The V and J genes are TRBV18 and TRBJ2-2; unclear D gene. Germline V gene sequence: CDR1 KGHSH, CDR2 LQKENI. The CDR3 loop spans 13 amino acids. Trimming shortened V by 2 bases and J by 3 bases, and 4 bases separated the two germline ends. CDR3 loop: CASSPRDTGELFF. The CDR3 DNA follows: TGTGCCAGCTCACCAAGAGACACCGGGGAGCTGTTTTTT.

This clone was observed a few times. The chain employs TRBV6-1 and TRBJ1-1, with a weak D call TRBD1 (5 bases). Trimming cost V 10 bases and J 4 bases, with 19 bases left between them. The CDR3 is 14 residues long. Germline CDR1 MNHNS, CDR2 SASEGT. CDR3 sequence (DNA): TGTGCCACCCTCAAATGGGGGGTCGGCACTGAAGCTTTCTTT. Residues: CATLKWGVGTEAFF.

A remark on this clone: In the same sample, other DNA sequences code for this CDR3. This sequence joins TRBV29-1 and TRBJ2-1; TRBD2 matches 11 bases. V shed 5 bases and J 8 bases; nucleotides not matched to a gene: 11. This CDR3 comprises 15 residues. Germline V gene sequence: CDR1 SQVTM, CDR2 ANQGSEA. In DNA, the CDR3 is TGCAGCGTTTATCGGACTAGCGGGTCGGGAGATGAGCAGTTCTTC. Amino acid sequence: CSVYRTSGSGDEQFF.

The chain has TRBV4-1 and TRBJ2-1; TRBD2 matches at 9 bases. From germline, CDR1 is MGHRA and CDR2 YSYEKL. V shed 0 bases and J 7 bases; nucleotides not matched to a gene: 10. The CDR3 has 17 amino acids. The CDR3, as DNA: TGCGCCAGCAGCCAAGAGGGGCGGGGGGGCCGGGTGAATGAGCAGTTCTTC. Its protein is CASSQEGRGGRVNEQFF.

The chain couples TRBV5-1 to TRBJ2-7, with 10 bases lining up with TRBD1. The CDR3 consists of 14 residues. In germline, CDR1 is SGHRS, CDR2 YFSETQ. J gave up 5 bases and V 7 bases, and 9 bases lay outside the gene matches. The CDR3 spells CASFSGQGFHEQYF. The CDR3 nucleotides are TGCGCCAGCTTTTCGGGACAGGGGTTCCACGAGCAGTACTTC.

The genes are TRBV5-4 and TRBJ2-3, with 7 bases lining up with TRBD2. The junction had 6 bases not matched to a gene; V was cut back by 4 bases and J by 4 bases. The germline gives CDR1 SGHNT, CDR2 YYREEE (reference sequence). This CDR3 contains 14 residues. The CDR3 coding sequence is TGTGCCAGCAGCCCCGGCGGGAGACCAGATACGCAGTATTTT. This sequence encodes CASSPGGRPDTQYF.

V is TRBV11-1 and J is TRBJ2-1, with D perhaps matching TRBD2 (5 bases). V lost 5 bases, J lost 0 bases, and 14 bases lay in between. The CDR3 runs 16 residues. Germline V gene lookup returns CDR1 SGHAT and CDR2 FQDESV (reference sequence). In DNA form, the CDR3 reads TGTGCCAGCAGCGAGCAGCGGAGAGCCTCCTACAATGAGCAGTTCTTC. Its translation: CASSEQRRASYNEQFF.